This T cell receptor beta chain was captured by sequencing in a study of T cells after yellow fever vaccination. MiXCR was run by TCRdb on the 5' RACE reads, yielding one entry per CDR3 protein. The table includes some 80,000 distinct CDR3 sequences, less than 15% detected once. This clonotype was observed many times. The sequence was collected from a man aged 18 to 30 who received the YFV17D yellow fever vaccine. Sequences were derived from CD8+ T cells not binding an NS4B(214-222) dextramer, sorted from PBMCs, sampled more than 20 days after the first yellow fever vaccination.

For the CDR3, the DNA is TGTGCCAGCAGCATTACTAGCTTCAGCACAGATACGCAGTATTTT. Protein sequence: CASSITSFSTDTQYF. This chain links TRBV7-2 with TRBJ2-3; D perhaps matches TRBD2 (6 bases). The V end lost 5 bases, the J end lost 0 bases, and 12 bases lay between the germline ends. Germline lookup yields CDR1 SGHTA and CDR2 FQGNSA. The CDR3 extends over 15 amino acids.